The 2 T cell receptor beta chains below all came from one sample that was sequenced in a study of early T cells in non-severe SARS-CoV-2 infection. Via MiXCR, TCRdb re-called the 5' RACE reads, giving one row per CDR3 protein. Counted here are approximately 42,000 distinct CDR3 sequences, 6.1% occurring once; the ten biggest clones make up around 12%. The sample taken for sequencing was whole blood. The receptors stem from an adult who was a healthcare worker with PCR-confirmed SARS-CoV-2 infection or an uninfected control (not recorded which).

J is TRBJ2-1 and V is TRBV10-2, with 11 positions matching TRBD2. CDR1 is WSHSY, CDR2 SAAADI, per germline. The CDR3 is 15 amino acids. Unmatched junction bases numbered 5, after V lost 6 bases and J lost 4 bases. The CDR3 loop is CASSLTSGEYNEQFF. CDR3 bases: TGCGCCAGCAGCCTGACTAGCGGGGAATACAATGAGCAGTTCTTC.

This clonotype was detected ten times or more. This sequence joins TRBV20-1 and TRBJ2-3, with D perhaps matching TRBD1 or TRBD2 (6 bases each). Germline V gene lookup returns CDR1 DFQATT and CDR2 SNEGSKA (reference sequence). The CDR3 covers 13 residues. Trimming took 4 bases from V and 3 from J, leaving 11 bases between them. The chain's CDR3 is CSAIGGKTDTQYF. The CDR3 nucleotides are TGCAGTGCTATAGGGGGGAAAACAGATACGCAGTATTTT.